These 16 T cell receptor beta chains were sequenced from one sample in a study of blood T cell repertoires in COVID-19. TCRdb's table, derived via immunoSEQ multiplex PCR, lists solely in-frame clones and lacks some. Of about 470,000 clones listed, about nine tenths are singletons. Sequenced: PBMCs or T cells enriched from blood (not recorded which). The receptors were gathered from a young woman who had recovered from COVID-19.

This sequence joins TRBV4-2 and TRBJ2-1; D ambiguous. This CDR3 has 15 amino acids. V dropped 7 bases and J dropped 0 bases, with 13 bases sitting between them. Germline V gene lookup returns CDR1 LGHNA and CDR2 YNFKEQ. CDR3 in amino acids: CASNAARSSYNEQFF. The DNA of the CDR3 is TGTGCCAGCAACGCCGCGCGTTCCTCCTACAATGAGCAGTTCTTC.

The chain carries TRBV3-1 (or the pseudogene TRBV3-2) and TRBJ2-7; TRBD1 matches 7 bases. Trimming cost V 0 bases and J 0 bases; bases outside gene matches: 8. CDR1 and CDR2 from the germline V gene are LGHDT and YNNKEL (reference sequence). The CDR3 totals 17 residues. CDR3 loop: CASSQDRDPGGSYEQYF. The CDR3 coding sequence is TGTGCCAGCAGCCAAGACCGGGACCCAGGGGGCTCCTACGAGCAGTACTTC.

In nucleotides, the CDR3 is TGTGCCAGCAGCTTTTTCGCGGGGGGGTCCTACGAGCAGTACTTC. Translating gives CASSFFAGGSYEQYF. The chain joins TRBV7-2 to TRBJ2-7, with 9 bases fitting TRBD2. This CDR3 has 15 amino acids. Trimming cost V 3 bases and J 1 base; bases outside gene matches: 4. Per the germline V gene, CDR1 is SGHTA and CDR2 is FQGNSA.

The table lists this clone with a few counts. The chain recombines TRBV3-1 (or the pseudogene TRBV3-2) with TRBJ1-4; 9 bases agree with TRBD1. Looked up from germline, CDR1 is LGHDT and CDR2 is YNNKEL (reference sequence). The junction had 14 bases not matched to a gene; V was cut back by 6 bases and J by 3 bases. The CDR3 is 18 residues long. CDR3 protein: CASRRGDRVEGPNEKLFF. CDR3 nucleotide sequence: TGTGCCAGCAGGCGGGGGGACAGGGTGGAAGGTCCTAATGAAAAACTGTTTTTT.

This chain uses TRBV5-8 with TRBJ1-4; 9 bases match TRBD1. This CDR3 contains 15 residues. The trim removed 7 bases at V and 6 bases at J, leaving 10 bases unmatched. Germline V gene lookup returns CDR1 SGHTS and CDR2 YDEGEE. CDR3 in amino acids: CASLRGDREDEKLFF. The CDR3 nucleotides read TGTGCCAGCCTCCGGGGGGACAGGGAAGATGAAAAACTGTTTTTT. The full variable domain, its missing parts supplied by reference TRBV5-8 and TRBJ1-4, is EAGVTQSPTHLIKTRGQQATLRCSPISGHTSVYWYQQALGLGLQFLLWYDEGEERNRGNFPPRFSGRQFPNYSSELNVNALELEDSALYLCASLRGDREDEKLFFGSGTQLSVL.

The chain joins TRBV7-2 to TRBJ2-3; 13 bases are shared with TRBD2. The CDR3 has 19 amino acids. The junction had 11 bases not matched to a gene; V was cut back by 5 bases and J by 0 bases. Looked up from germline, CDR1 is SGHTA and CDR2 is FQGNSA. The CDR3 protein is CASSTHWTSGGPSTDTQYF. CDR3 sequence (DNA): TGTGCCAGCAGCACGCATTGGACTAGCGGGGGACCTAGCACAGATACGCAGTATTTT.

The chain is built from TRBV13 and TRBJ1-6, with 10 bases lining up with TRBD1. The CDR3 has 16 amino acids. The trim removed 3 bases at V and 8 bases at J, leaving 7 bases unmatched. Germline CDR1 reads PRHDT; CDR2 reads FYEKMQ (reference sequence). The CDR3 DNA is TGTGCCAGCAGCTTGGGGGGGGACAGGGGTTATTCACCCCTCCACTTT. It codes for CASSLGGDRGYSPLHF.

The rearrangement links TRBV6-5 to TRBJ1-2; a weak D match, TRBD1 (6 bases). V lost 8 bases to trimming and J lost 4 bases, with 14 bases between them. Germline lookup yields CDR1 MNHEY and CDR2 SVGAGI. CDR3 length: 13 residues. In DNA, the CDR3 is TGTGCCAGCTACGGACAGTTTTTCTATGGCTACACCTTC. It yields the protein CASYGQFFYGYTF.

The sample holds one count of this clone. The chain is built from TRBV10-1 and TRBJ1-2; D possibly corresponds to TRBD1 (6 bases). In germline, CDR1 is WNHNN, CDR2 SYGVQD (reference sequence). CDR3 size: 12 residues. Deletions cut 9 bases from V and 4 bases from J, with 12 bases between. The CDR3 DNA follows: TGCGCCAGTCCACAGGGCCCCTATGGCTACACCTTC. Protein sequence: CASPQGPYGYTF.

The genes are TRBV27 and TRBJ2-2; 7 bases fit TRBD2. The CDR3 runs to 16 residues. CDR1 is MNHEY and CDR2 is SMNVEV in the germline V gene (reference sequence). The trim removed 5 bases at V and 6 bases at J, leaving 12 bases unmatched. The CDR3 sequence is CASSPGGISVAGELFF. The CDR3 DNA reads TGTGCCAGCAGTCCGGGGGGTATCTCAGTCGCCGGGGAGCTGTTTTTT.

The V gene is TRBV27, the J gene TRBJ1-2; 8 positions match TRBD1. The CDR3 has 15 residues. V shed 3 bases, J shed 5 bases, and the junction held 8 bases outside the gene matches. The germline gives CDR1 MNHEY, CDR2 SMNVEV (reference sequence). The CDR3 loop is CASSLFETGEYGYTF. CDR3 sequence (DNA): TGTGCCAGCAGTTTGTTTGAGACAGGGGAGTATGGCTACACCTTC.

This chain joins TRBV3-1 (or the pseudogene TRBV3-2) and TRBJ2-5; D is unclear. CDR3 length: 15 amino acids. The germline CDR1 and CDR2 sequences are LGHDT and YNNKEL (reference sequence). V lost 1 base and J 3 bases, leaving 12 bases between the germline ends. In DNA form, the CDR3 reads TGTGCCAGCAGCCAAGCCTGGCCTTTTGAAGAGACCCAGTACTTC. Translating it yields CASSQAWPFEETQYF.

This clone came up a few times. CDR3 nucleotide sequence: TGTGCCAGTAGGTTCAGTACTACTAACTATGGCTACACCTTC. It encodes CASRFSTTNYGYTF. The chain employs TRBV19 and TRBJ1-2; D not resolved. Germline-derived CDR1 and CDR2 are LNHDA and SQIVND (reference sequence). This CDR3 is 14 amino acids long. The V end lost 6 bases, the J end lost 0 bases, and 11 bases lay between the germline ends.

The J gene is TRBJ1-1, the V gene TRBV13; a possible D gene is TRBD1 (6 bases). Per germline, CDR1 PRHDT and CDR2 FYEKMQ (reference sequence). Trimming cost V 3 bases and J 1 base, with 9 bases left between them. This CDR3 region has 14 residues. The CDR3 DNA sequence: TGTGCCAGCAGCTTCCACAGGGCGAACACTGAAGCTTTCTTT. Its translation is CASSFHRANTEAFF.

CDR3 DNA: TGTGCCAGCAGGCGGCCCAACGTGCAGCCCCAGCATTTT. Translated, it gives CASRRPNVQPQHF. The J gene is TRBJ1-5, the V gene TRBV28; D ambiguous. V lost 6 bases, J lost 7 bases, and 13 bases lay in between. The germline V gene has CDR1 MDHEN and CDR2 SYDVKM. This CDR3 comprises 13 residues.

V gene TRBV7-9 combines with J gene TRBJ1-3; D perhaps matches TRBD1 (5 bases). This CDR3 comprises 15 residues. Germline CDR1 is SEHNR and CDR2 is FQNEAQ (reference sequence). V lost 0 bases to trimming and J lost 4 bases, with 10 bases between them. The CDR3 nucleotides are TGTGCCAGCAGCTTAGCCAGGGCCCCCGGAAACACCATATATTTT. Protein sequence: CASSLARAPGNTIYF.